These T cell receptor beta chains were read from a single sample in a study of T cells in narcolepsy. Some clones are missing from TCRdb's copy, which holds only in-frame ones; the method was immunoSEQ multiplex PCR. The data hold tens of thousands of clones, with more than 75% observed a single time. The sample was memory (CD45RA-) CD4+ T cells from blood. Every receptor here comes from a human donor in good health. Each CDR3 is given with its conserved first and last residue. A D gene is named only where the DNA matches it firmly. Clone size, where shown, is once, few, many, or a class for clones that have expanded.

CASSSMDWGTEAFF,TGTGCCAGCAGTTCTATGGATTGGGGGACTGAAGCTTTCTTT,TRBJ1-1,TRBV28,.,.
CASSQDPGTNTEAFF,TGTGCCAGCAGCCAAGATCCCGGGACTAACACTGAAGCTTTCTTT,TRBJ1-1,TRBV4-2,.,.
CSATTGGSYTF,TGCAGTGCAACGACAGGGGGTAGCTACACCTTC,TRBJ1-2,TRBV20-1,.,TRBD1
CASSLGPFNEKLFF,TGTGCCAGCAGCTTAGGACCGTTTAATGAAAAACTGTTTTTT,TRBJ1-4,TRBV7-2,.,.
CATKNAGQGKHEQFF,TGTGCCACCAAGAACGCCGGACAGGGAAAACATGAGCAGTTCTTC,TRBJ2-1,TRBV19,.,TRBD1
CASLPTGDTGELFF,TGTGCCAGTCTACCGACAGGGGACACCGGGGAGCTGTTTTTT,TRBJ2-2,TRBV19,.,TRBD1
CASSYGGATDTQYF,TGTGCCAGCAGTTACGGTGGGGCCACAGATACGCAGTATTTT,TRBJ2-3,TRBV6-5,once,.
CASSVEGHNSPLHF,TGTGCCAGCAGCGTAGAAGGCCATAATTCACCCCTCCACTTT,TRBJ1-6,TRBV9,.,.
CASSSSTGNTGELFF,TGCGCCAGCAGCTCTTCGACAGGGAACACCGGGGAGCTGTTTTTT,TRBJ2-2,TRBV5-1,.,.
CAWRFGYEQYF,TGTGCCTGGAGATTCGGTTACGAGCAGTACTTC,TRBJ2-7,TRBV30,once,.
CASSQERSEDYGYTF,TGTGCCAGCAGCCAAGAACGTTCTGAGGACTATGGCTACACCTTC,TRBJ1-2,TRBV4-2,once,.
CASSQDKGSGTDTQYF,TGCGCCAGCAGCCAAGATAAGGGGTCTGGCACAGATACGCAGTATTTT,TRBJ2-3,TRBV4-3,.,.
CASSGRQGRGYTF,TGCGCCAGCAGTGGAAGACAGGGGCGCGGCTACACCTTC,TRBJ1-2,TRBV2,.,TRBD1
CASSREHNQPQHF,TGTGCCAGCAGCCGGGAGCACAATCAGCCCCAGCATTTT,TRBJ1-5,TRBV2,few,.
CASSRGVDNYGYTF,TGTGCCAGCAGTAGGGGGGTCGATAACTATGGCTACACCTTC,TRBJ1-2,TRBV25-1,few,.
CAWNFHGAGYGYTF,TGTGCCTGGAATTTCCACGGGGCTGGCTATGGCTACACCTTC,TRBJ1-2,TRBV30,.,.
CASSPGQQETQYF,TGTGCCAGCAGCCCGGGACAGCAAGAGACCCAGTACTTC,TRBJ2-5,TRBV5-4,.,TRBD1
CAWGDSTSTDTQYF,TGTGCCTGGGGGGACAGCACCAGCACAGATACGCAGTATTTT,TRBJ2-3,TRBV30,.,TRBD1
CASSSSMNTEAFF,TGTGCCAGCAGCTCTTCCATGAACACTGAAGCTTTCTTT,TRBJ1-1,TRBV7-8,.,.
CASSTDLGAGNTIYF,TGTGCCAGTAGTACGGACCTAGGCGCTGGAAACACCATATATTTT,TRBJ1-3,TRBV19,.,.
CASTREQAFF,TGTGCCAGCACAAGAGAACAAGCTTTCTTT,TRBJ1-1,TRBV27,.,.
CASSNRNTGELFF,TGCGCCAGCAGCAACCGGAACACCGGGGAGCTGTTTTTT,TRBJ2-2,TRBV4-3,.,.
CASSRRGRNQPQHF,TGTGCCAGCAGCCGAAGGGGGCGCAATCAGCCCCAGCATTTT,TRBJ1-5,TRBV5-6,.,TRBD1
CAWSPLGVNTEAFF,TGTGCCTGGAGTCCGCTGGGAGTGAACACTGAAGCTTTCTTT,TRBJ1-1,TRBV30,.,.
CASSPYSYNEQFF,TGTGCCAGCAGCCCTTACTCCTACAATGAGCAGTTCTTC,TRBJ2-1,TRBV5-4,.,.
CASSPGGYGYTF,TGCGCCAGCAGCCCGGGCGGCTATGGCTACACCTTC,TRBJ1-2,TRBV5-1,.,.
CASSVELLSYNEQFF,TGTGCCAGCAGCGTAGAACTTCTCTCCTACAATGAGCAGTTCTTC,TRBJ2-1,TRBV9,.,.
CASEGTAQSYEQYF,TGTGCCAGCGAGGGAACAGCCCAATCCTACGAGCAGTACTTC,TRBJ2-7,TRBV6-6,.,.
CAIRELAGGNNEQFF,TGTGCCATCAGGGAACTAGCGGGGGGCAACAATGAGCAGTTCTTC,TRBJ2-1,TRBV10-3,.,TRBD2
CASRGLAGRGKSDTQYF,TGTGCCAGCAGGGGACTAGCGGGACGGGGGAAATCAGATACGCAGTATTTT,TRBJ2-3,TRBV28,.,TRBD2
CASSRAGSNYEQYF,TGTGCCAGTAGTAGGGCGGGCAGCAACTACGAGCAGTACTTC,TRBJ2-7,TRBV19,.,.
CASSSTPGKGETQYF,TGCGCCAGCAGCTCGACACCAGGGAAAGGGGAGACCCAGTACTTC,TRBJ2-5,TRBV5-1,.,.
CASGPGNTIYF,TGTGCCAGCGGCCCTGGAAACACCATATATTTT,TRBJ1-3,TRBV6-1,.,.
CSVEEGVDEKLFF,TGCAGCGTTGAGGAGGGTGTGGATGAAAAACTGTTTTTT,TRBJ1-4,TRBV29-1,.,.
CASSQGVEGPGNIQYF,TGCGCCAGCAGCCAAGGCGTGGAAGGGCCTGGAAACATTCAGTACTTC,TRBJ2-4,TRBV4-1,once,.
CASSPRGQGYGYTF,TGTGCCAGCTCACCACGGGGACAGGGCTATGGCTACACCTTC,TRBJ1-2,TRBV18,.,TRBD1
CAISGTGDYGYTF,TGTGCCATCAGCGGGACAGGCGACTATGGCTACACCTTC,TRBJ1-2,TRBV6-5,.,TRBD1
CASSSPGTDTEAFF,TGTGCCAGCAGTTCCCCCGGGACGGATACTGAAGCTTTCTTT,TRBJ1-1,TRBV6-5,.,.
CASSLIFPQGGKNTEAFF,TGCGCCAGCAGCTTGATTTTTCCCCAGGGAGGAAAGAACACTGAAGCTTTCTTT,TRBJ1-1,TRBV5-1,few,.
CATSRDRAAEKLFF,TGTGCCACCAGCAGAGATAGGGCGGCAGAAAAACTGTTTTTT,TRBJ1-4,TRBV15,.,.
CASRQGTRQYEQYF,TGTGCCAGCAGGCAGGGGACTAGACAATACGAGCAGTACTTC,TRBJ2-7,TRBV28,.,TRBD2
CASSVGGSYGYTF,TGTGCCAGCAGTGTAGGGGGGAGCTATGGCTACACCTTC,TRBJ1-2,TRBV6-1,.,.
CASSLGTGDADTQYF,TGCGCCAGCAGCTTGGGGACAGGGGACGCAGATACGCAGTATTTT,TRBJ2-3,TRBV5-1,.,TRBD1